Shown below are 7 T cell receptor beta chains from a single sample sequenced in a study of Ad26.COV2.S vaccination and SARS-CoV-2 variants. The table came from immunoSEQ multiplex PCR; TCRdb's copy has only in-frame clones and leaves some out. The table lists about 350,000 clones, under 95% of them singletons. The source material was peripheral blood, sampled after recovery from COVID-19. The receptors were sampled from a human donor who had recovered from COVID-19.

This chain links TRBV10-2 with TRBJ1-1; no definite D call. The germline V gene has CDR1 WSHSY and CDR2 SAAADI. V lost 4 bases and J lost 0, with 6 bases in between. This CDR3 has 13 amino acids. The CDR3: CASSAILNTEAFF. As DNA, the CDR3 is TGCGCCAGCAGTGCTATTTTGAACACTGAAGCTTTCTTT.

The CDR3 coding sequence is TGCGCCAGCAGCCAGGGGGGACAGTCCTACGAGCAGTACTTC. This codes for CASSQGGQSYEQYF. The V gene is TRBV4-1, the J gene TRBJ2-7; possibly TRBD1 for D (7 bases). This CDR3 has 14 amino acids. The V end was cut by 3 bases, the J end by 1 base, with 10 bases between. The V gene's germline CDR1 is MGHRA and CDR2 YSYEKL.

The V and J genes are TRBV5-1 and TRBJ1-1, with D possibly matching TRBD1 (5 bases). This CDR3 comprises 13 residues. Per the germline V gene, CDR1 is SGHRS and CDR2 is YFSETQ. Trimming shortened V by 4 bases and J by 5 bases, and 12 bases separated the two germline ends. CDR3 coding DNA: TGCGCCAGCAGCCGGTTGGGGGGGACTGAAGCTTTCTTT. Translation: CASSRLGGTEAFF. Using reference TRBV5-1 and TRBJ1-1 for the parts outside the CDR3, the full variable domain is KAGVTQTPRYLIKTRGQQVTLSCSPISGHRSVSWYQQTPGQGLQFLFEYFSETQRNKGNFPGRFSGRQFSNSRSEMNVSTLELGDSALYLCASSRLGGTEAFFGQGTRLTVV.

CDR3 DNA sequence: TGTGCCACCAGCAGAGATCGGGGACAGGCCTACGAGCAGTACTTC. Translating gives CATSRDRGQAYEQYF. The genes are TRBV15 and TRBJ2-7, with 8 nucleotides matching TRBD1. V shed 0 bases and J 2 bases; nucleotides not matched to a gene: 3. CDR3 length: 15 amino acids. Germline CDR1 LNHNV, CDR2 YYDKDF (reference sequence).

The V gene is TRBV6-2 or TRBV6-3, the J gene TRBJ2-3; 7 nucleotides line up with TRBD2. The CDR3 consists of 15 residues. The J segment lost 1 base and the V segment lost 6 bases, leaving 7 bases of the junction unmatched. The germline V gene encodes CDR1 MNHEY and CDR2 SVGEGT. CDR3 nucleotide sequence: TGTGCCAGCAGCACTAGCGACCCGGGCACAGATACGCAGTATTTT. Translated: CASSTSDPGTDTQYF.

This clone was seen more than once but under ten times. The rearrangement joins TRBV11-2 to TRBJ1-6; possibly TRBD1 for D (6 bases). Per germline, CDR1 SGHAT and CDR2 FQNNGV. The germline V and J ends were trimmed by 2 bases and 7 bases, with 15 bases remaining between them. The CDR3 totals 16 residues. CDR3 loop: CASSLSNRDNNSPLHF. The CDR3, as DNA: TGTGCCAGCAGCTTAAGTAACAGGGATAACAATTCACCCCTCCACTTT.

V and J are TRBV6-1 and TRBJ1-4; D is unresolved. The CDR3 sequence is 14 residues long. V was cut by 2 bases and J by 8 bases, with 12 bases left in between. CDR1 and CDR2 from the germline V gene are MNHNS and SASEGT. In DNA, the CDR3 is TGTGCCAGCAGTGAATTCCCCCGTGGGGAAAAACTGTTTTTT. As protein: CASSEFPRGEKLFF.